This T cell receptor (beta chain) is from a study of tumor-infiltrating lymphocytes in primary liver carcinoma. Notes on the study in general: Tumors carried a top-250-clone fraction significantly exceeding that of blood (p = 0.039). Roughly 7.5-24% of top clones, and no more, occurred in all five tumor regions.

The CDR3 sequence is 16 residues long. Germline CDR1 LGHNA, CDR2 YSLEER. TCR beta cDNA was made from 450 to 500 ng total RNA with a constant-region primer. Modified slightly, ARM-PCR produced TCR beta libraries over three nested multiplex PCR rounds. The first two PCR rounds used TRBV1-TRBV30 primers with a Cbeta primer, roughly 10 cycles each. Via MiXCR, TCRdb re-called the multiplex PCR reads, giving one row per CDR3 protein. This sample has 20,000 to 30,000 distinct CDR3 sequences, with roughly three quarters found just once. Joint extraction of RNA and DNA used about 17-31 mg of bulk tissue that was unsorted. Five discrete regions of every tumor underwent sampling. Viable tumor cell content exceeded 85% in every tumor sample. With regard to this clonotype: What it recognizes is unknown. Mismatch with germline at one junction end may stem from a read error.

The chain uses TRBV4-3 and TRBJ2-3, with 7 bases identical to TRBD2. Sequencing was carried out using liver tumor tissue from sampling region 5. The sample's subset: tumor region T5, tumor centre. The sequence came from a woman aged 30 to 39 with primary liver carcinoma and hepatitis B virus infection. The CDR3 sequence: CTSSQGYAGARRTQYF. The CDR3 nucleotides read TGCACCAGCAGCCAAGGTTATGCGGGAGCCAGGCGTACGCAGTATTTT.